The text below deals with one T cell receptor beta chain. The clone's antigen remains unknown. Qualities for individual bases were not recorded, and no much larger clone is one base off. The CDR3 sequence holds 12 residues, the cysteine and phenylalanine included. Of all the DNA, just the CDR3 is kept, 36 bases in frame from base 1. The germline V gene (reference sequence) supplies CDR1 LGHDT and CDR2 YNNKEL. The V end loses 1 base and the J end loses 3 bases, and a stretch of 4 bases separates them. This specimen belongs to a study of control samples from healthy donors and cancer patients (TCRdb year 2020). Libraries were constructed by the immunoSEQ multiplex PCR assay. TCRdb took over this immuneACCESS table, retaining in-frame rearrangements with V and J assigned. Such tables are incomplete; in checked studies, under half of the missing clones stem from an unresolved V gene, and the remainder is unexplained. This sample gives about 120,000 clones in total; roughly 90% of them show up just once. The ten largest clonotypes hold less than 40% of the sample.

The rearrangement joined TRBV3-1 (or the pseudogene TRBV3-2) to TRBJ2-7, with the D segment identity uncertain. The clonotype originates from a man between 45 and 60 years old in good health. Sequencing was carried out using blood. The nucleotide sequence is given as TGTGCCAGCAGCCAAGCCGGCTACGAGCAGTACTTC. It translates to CASSQAGYEQYF.